This T cell receptor (beta chain) came from a study of blood T cell repertoires in COVID-19. As for the study in general: COVID-19 samples from acute and convalescent phases originated in the United States, Italy and Spain.

Germline V CDR1 and CDR2: KGHSH, LQKENI. CDR3 size: 17 residues. Deletions cut 3 bases from V and 0 bases from J, with 15 bases between. Under the authors' procedure: Counts of nucleated cells, estimated from reference gene primer amplification, were obtained. Measured with immunoSEQ multiplex PCR; TCRdb has only the in-frame clones, and not every one. The D gene and trimming were derived from the DNA, and the V and J assignments and clone size from that table. The repertoire holds approximately 50,000 clones, 60% to 80% seen once, with about 39% in the top ten. Sample: peripheral blood. The chain is built from TRBV18 and TRBJ1-5; tentatively, D is TRBD1 (5 bases). This TCR was sampled from a man in his 70s with active or convalescent COVID-19. CDR3 sequence: CASSPQGGSHSNQPQHF. In DNA, the CDR3 is TGTGCCAGCTCACCCCAGGGAGGATCGCATAGCAATCAGCCCCAGCATTTT. The full variable domain, in which reference TRBV18 and TRBJ1-5 provide the parts outside the CDR3, is NAGVMQNPRHLVRRRGQEARLRCSPMKGHSHVYWYRQLPEEGLKFMVYLQKENIIDESGMPKERFSAEFPKEGPSILRIQQVVRGDSAAYFCASSPQGGSHSNQPQHFGDGTRLSIL.